This entry concerns a single T cell receptor (beta chain). V was clipped by 5 bases and J by 1 base, with 9 bases between them. This CDR3 is built from 13 residues. Germline CDR1 reads MNHEY; CDR2 reads SMNVEV (reference sequence). The protocol was immunoSEQ multiplex PCR, while the TCRdb copy is restricted to in-frame clones and leaves out a portion. The top ten clones hold 0.11% of a sample with around 620,000 clones, about 95% of them seen once. This sample stems from a study of shared clonotypes between healthy human individuals. CD8 cells regarded as naive lacked CD45RO, were positively chosen for CCR7, and omitted terminally differentiated effector memory CD45RA+ cells.

This TCR came from a woman in her 30s in good health. This chain joins TRBV27 and TRBJ2-7; D is uncertain. The sample was naive CD8+ T cells sorted from blood. The CDR3 protein is CASSASGSYEQYF. Written as DNA, the CDR3 is TGTGCCAGCAGTGCATCCGGGTCCTACGAGCAGTACTTC.